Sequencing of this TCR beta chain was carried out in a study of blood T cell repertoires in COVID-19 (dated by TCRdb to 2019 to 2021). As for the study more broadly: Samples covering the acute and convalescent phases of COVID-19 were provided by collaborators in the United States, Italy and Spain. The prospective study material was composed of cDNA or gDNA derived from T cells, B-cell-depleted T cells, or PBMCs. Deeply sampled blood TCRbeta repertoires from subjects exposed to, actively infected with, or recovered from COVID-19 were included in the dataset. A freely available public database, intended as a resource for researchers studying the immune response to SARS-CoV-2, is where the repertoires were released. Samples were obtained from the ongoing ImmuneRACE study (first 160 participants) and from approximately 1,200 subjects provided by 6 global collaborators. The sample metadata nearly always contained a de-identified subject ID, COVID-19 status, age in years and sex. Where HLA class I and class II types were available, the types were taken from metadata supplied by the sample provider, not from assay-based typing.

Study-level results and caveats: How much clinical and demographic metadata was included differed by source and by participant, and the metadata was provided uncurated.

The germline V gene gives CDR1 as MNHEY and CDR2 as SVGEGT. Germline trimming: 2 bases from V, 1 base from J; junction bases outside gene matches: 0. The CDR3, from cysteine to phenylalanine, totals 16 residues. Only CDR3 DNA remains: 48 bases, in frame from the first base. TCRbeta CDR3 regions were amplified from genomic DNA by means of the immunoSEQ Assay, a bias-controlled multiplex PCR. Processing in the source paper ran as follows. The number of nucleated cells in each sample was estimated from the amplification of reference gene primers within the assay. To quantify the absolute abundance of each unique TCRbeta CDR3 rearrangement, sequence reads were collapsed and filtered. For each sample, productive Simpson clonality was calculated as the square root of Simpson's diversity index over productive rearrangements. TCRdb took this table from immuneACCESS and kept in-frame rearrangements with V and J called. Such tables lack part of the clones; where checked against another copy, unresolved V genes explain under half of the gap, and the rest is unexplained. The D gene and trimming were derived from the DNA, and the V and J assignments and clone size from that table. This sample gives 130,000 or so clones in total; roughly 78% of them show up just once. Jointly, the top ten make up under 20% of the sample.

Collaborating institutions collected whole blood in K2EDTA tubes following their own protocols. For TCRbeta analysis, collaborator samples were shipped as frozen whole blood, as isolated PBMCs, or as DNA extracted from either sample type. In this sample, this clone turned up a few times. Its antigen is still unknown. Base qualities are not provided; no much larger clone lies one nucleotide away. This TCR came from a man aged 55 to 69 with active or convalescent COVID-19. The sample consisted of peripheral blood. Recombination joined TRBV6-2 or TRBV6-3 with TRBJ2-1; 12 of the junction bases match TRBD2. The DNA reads TGTGCCAGCAGTTACCTAGCGGGAGGGTCCTACAATGAGCAGTTCTTC. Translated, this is CASSYLAGGSYNEQFF.